This entry lists 28 T cell receptor beta chains sequenced from one sample in a study of control samples from healthy donors and cancer patients (dated by TCRdb to the early 2020s). The receptor library was made with the immunoSEQ multiplex PCR assay. This is the immuneACCESS table as TCRdb keeps it, with only in-frame sequences that have V and J called. A part of the clones is gone; compared with another copy, unresolved V genes explain less than half, and the rest is unexplained. Across this sample there are roughly 60,000 clones, with 90% to 95% seen only once. The top ten clones comprise approximately 4.3% of the sample. Specimen: blood. The receptors were sampled from a man aged 25 to 45 in good health.

The genes are TRBV19 and TRBJ1-1; D perhaps matches TRBD1 (5 bases). The germline CDR1 and CDR2 sequences are LNHDA and SQIVND (reference sequence). CDR3 length: 17 amino acids. The germline V and J ends were trimmed by 1 base and 5 bases, with 20 bases remaining between them. CDR3 coding DNA: TGTGCCAGTAGTATAGGGGCGAGAGGGAGGGGAAGGACTGAAGCTTTCTTT. Its protein product is CASSIGARGRGRTEAFF. Drawing the rest from reference TRBV19 and TRBJ1-1, the complete variable domain is DGGITQSPKYLFRKEGQNVTLSCEQNLNHDAMYWYRQDPGQGLRLIYYSQIVNDFQKGDIAEGYSVSREKKESFPLTVTSAQKNPTAFYLCASSIGARGRGRTEAFFGQGTRLTVV.

This sequence joins TRBV7-8 and TRBJ1-5; 9 positions agree with TRBD1. V lost 2 bases to trimming and J lost 0 bases; unmatched junction nucleotides: 14. This CDR3 has 20 residues. Germline V lookup: CDR1 SGHVS, CDR2 FQNEAQ. CDR3 coding DNA: TGTGCCAGCAGCTTAACCTCAGGGACAGGGTCCCGAATTAGCAATCAGCCCCAGCATTTT. Its translation is CASSLTSGTGSRISNQPQHF.

The genes are TRBV4-1 and TRBJ1-4, with TRBD1 as a possible D gene (5 bases). V lost 4 bases, J lost 1 base, and 16 bases lay in between. The germline gives CDR1 MGHRA, CDR2 YSYEKL. The CDR3 is 17 amino acids. Here the CDR3 DNA reads TGCGCCAGCAGCCTTCTACCCCGGGGGGTAACTAATGAAAAACTGTTTTTT. Amino acid sequence: CASSLLPRGVTNEKLFF.

This rearrangement joins TRBV19 to TRBJ2-7, with a tentative D call TRBD1 (8 bases). With 10 bases removed from V and 0 bases from J, the gap between germline ends came to 25 bases. CDR3 length equals 17 residues. The germline gives CDR1 LNHDA, CDR2 SQIVND (reference sequence). The CDR3 sequence is CATQGARSGASSYEQYF. The CDR3 coding sequence is TGTGCCACCCAGGGGGCACGGAGCGGGGCGTCCTCCTACGAGCAGTACTTC.

The gene calls are TRBV7-7 and TRBJ2-2; the D is unclear. Trimming pared 0 bases from V and 5 bases from J, leaving 10 bases between. Looked up from germline, CDR1 is SSHAT and CDR2 is FNYEAQ (reference sequence). The CDR3 runs 15 residues. CDR3 amino acids: CASSLAKGGTGELFF. The CDR3 coding sequence is TGTGCCAGCAGCTTAGCGAAGGGCGGAACCGGGGAGCTGTTTTTT.

Written as DNA, the CDR3 is TGTGCCAGCGGGGCAGGGGACACCGGGGAGCTGTTTTTT. Translation gives CASGAGDTGELFF. The rearrangement joins TRBV6-4 to TRBJ2-2, with a weak D call TRBD1 (6 bases). The V and J ends lost 8 bases and 3 bases respectively, with 10 bases between them. Germline V lookup: CDR1 MRHNA, CDR2 SNTAGT. The CDR3 is made up of 13 amino acids.

The gene calls are TRBV6-2 or TRBV6-3 and TRBJ1-2, with D perhaps TRBD1 (5 bases). The V gene lost 0 bases and the J gene lost 3 bases, with 5 bases spanning the gap. Germline V gene data show CDR1 as MNHEY and CDR2 as SVGEGT. The CDR3 consists of 13 residues. In DNA form, the CDR3 reads TGTGCCAGCAGTTACTCGGGGGACTATGGCTACACCTTC. It encodes CASSYSGDYGYTF.

The rearrangement joins TRBV7-2 to TRBJ1-6; TRBD1 aligns across 7 bases. The CDR3 contains 15 residues. J gave up 10 bases and V 0 bases, and 6 bases lay outside the gene matches. Germline assignment: CDR1 SGHTA and CDR2 FQGNSA. The CDR3 nucleotides are TGTGCCAGCAGCTTAGCCCAGGGGGTAAGATCACCCCTCCACTTT. Translating it yields CASSLAQGVRSPLHF.

The chain has TRBV7-9 and TRBJ2-7; no clear D. Germline V gene data show CDR1 as SEHNR and CDR2 as FQNEAQ (reference sequence). This CDR3 comprises 16 residues. Trimming left V 0 bases short and J 0 bases short, with 12 bases between. The CDR3 DNA sequence: TGTGCCAGCAGCTTAGCGGGTGGGCGGAGCTCCTACGAGCAGTACTTC. It encodes CASSLAGGRSSYEQYF. Full variable domain (missing parts from reference TRBV7-9 and TRBJ2-7): DTGVSQNPRHKITKRGQNVTFRCDPISEHNRLYWYRQTLGQGPEFLTYFQNEAQLEKSRLLSDRFSAERPKGSFSTLEIQRTEQGDSAMYLCASSLAGGRSSYEQYFGPGTRLTVT.

The chain links TRBV4-3 to TRBJ1-2; possible D gene TRBD1, 6 bases. Trimming took off 1 base at V and 7 bases at J, with 10 bases between the two ends. CDR3 size: 13 residues. From germline, CDR1 is LGHNA and CDR2 YSLEER. The CDR3 sequence: CASSQVTGGGYTF. CDR3 bases: TGCGCCAGCAGCCAAGTGACAGGAGGTGGCTACACCTTC.

The chain couples TRBV5-8 to TRBJ1-2, with D uncertain. The CDR3 covers 14 residues. V dropped 0 bases and J dropped 0 bases, with 6 bases sitting between them. Germline CDR1 and CDR2: SGHTS and YDEGEE. CDR3 in amino acids: CASSLGGPNYGYTF. CDR3 nucleotides: TGTGCCAGCAGCTTGGGCGGTCCTAACTATGGCTACACCTTC.

The chain has TRBV11-3 and TRBJ2-5, with a weak D call TRBD1 (6 bases). Germline V gene data show CDR1 as SGHNT and CDR2 as YENEEA. CDR3 size: 13 residues. V was pared by 5 bases and J by 4 bases, with 11 bases between. Here the CDR3 reads CASSPRGRETQYF. CDR3 nucleotide sequence: TGTGCCAGCAGCCCCAGGGGTCGAGAGACCCAGTACTTC.

The rearrangement uses TRBV27 and TRBJ2-3; D remains ambiguous. CDR1 is MNHEY and CDR2 is SMNVEV in the germline V gene (reference sequence). Trimming removed 5 bases from V and 0 bases from J, with 3 bases in between. The CDR3 is 12 residues long. DNA for the CDR3: TGTGCCAGCAGTCACAGCACAGATACGCAGTATTTT. Translated: CASSHSTDTQYF.

The chain employs TRBV6-2 or TRBV6-3 and TRBJ1-2; D is unresolved. The length of the CDR3 is 11 residues. From germline, CDR1 is MNHEY and CDR2 SVGEGT. V gave up 3 bases and J gave up 7 bases, with 6 bases separating them. DNA of the CDR3: TGTGCCAGCAGTTATTTTTTTGGCTACACCTTC. Translating it yields CASSYFFGYTF.

The chain carries TRBV24-1 and TRBJ2-5; D ambiguous. The CDR3 contains 11 residues. V lost 5 bases, J lost 4 bases, and 4 bases lay in between. CDR1 and CDR2 (germline): KGHDR, SFDVKD. In DNA form, the CDR3 reads TGTGCCACCAGTGCTGGAGAGACCCAGTACTTC. Protein: CATSAGETQYF.

The rearrangement uses TRBV24-1 and TRBJ2-3; tentatively, D is TRBD2 (6 bases). Germline V gene data show CDR1 as KGHDR and CDR2 as SFDVKD. The CDR3 has 15 amino acids. V was pared by 1 base and J by 2 bases, with 9 bases between. This chain's CDR3 is CATSDLTSTTDTQYF. CDR3 nucleotide sequence: TGTGCCACCAGTGATTTAACTAGCACCACAGATACGCAGTATTTT.

This rearrangement joins TRBV3-1 (or the pseudogene TRBV3-2) to TRBJ2-3; TRBD2 matches at 10 bases. The length of the CDR3 is 16 residues. Trimming cost V 4 bases and J 7 bases; bases outside gene matches: 11. Germline V CDR1 and CDR2: LGHDT, YNNKEL (reference sequence). CDR3 coding DNA: TGTGCCAGCAGCCTATATACTAGCGGGAATCATAATACGCAGTATTTT. Translation: CASSLYTSGNHNTQYF.

The chain is built from TRBV19 and TRBJ2-4; 8 nucleotides align to TRBD2. Germline V lookup: CDR1 LNHDA, CDR2 SQIVND (reference sequence). The junction had 9 bases not matched to a gene; V was cut back by 5 bases and J by 0 bases. The CDR3 contains 17 residues. Here the CDR3 DNA reads TGTGCCAGTAGTCGAGCAAATCGGGAGGGAGCCAAAAACATTCAGTACTTC. Its protein product is CASSRANREGAKNIQYF.

This clone was counted once. J is TRBJ2-2 and V is TRBV7-2; D remains ambiguous. The germline V and J ends were trimmed by 0 bases and 6 bases, with 2 bases remaining between them. The CDR3 has 12 residues. Germline assignment: CDR1 SGHTA and CDR2 FQGNSA. The CDR3 sequence is CASSLAPGELFF. CDR3 bases: TGTGCCAGCAGCTTAGCGCCCGGGGAGCTGTTTTTT.

V and J are TRBV7-9 and TRBJ1-2; 7 bases are a match to TRBD1. Germline V gene sequence: CDR1 SEHNR, CDR2 FQNEAQ (reference sequence). This CDR3 contains 13 residues. The V and J ends lost 2 bases and 8 bases, in that order; junction bases with no gene match: 5. CDR3 residues: CASSLWDSTGYTF. The CDR3 nucleotides read TGTGCCAGCAGCTTATGGGACAGCACGGGCTACACCTTC.

The rearrangement uses TRBV20-1 and TRBJ2-3; D possibly matches TRBD1 or TRBD2 (5 bases each). Deletions cut 3 bases from V and 6 bases from J, with 10 bases between. Germline-derived CDR1 and CDR2 are DFQATT and SNEGSKA (reference sequence). This CDR3 has 12 amino acids. CDR3 DNA sequence: TGCAGTGCTAGTCCGGGGCAGGATACGCAGTATTTT. Residues: CSASPGQDTQYF.

V and J are TRBV27 and TRBJ2-5; D possibly corresponds to TRBD2 (6 bases). The V gene's germline CDR1 is MNHEY and CDR2 SMNVEV (reference sequence). The CDR3 length is 13 residues. Trimming removed 3 bases at V and 3 bases at J, with 8 bases between. The DNA of the CDR3 is TGTGCCAGCAGTTTGTGGGGGGAAGAGACCCAGTACTTC. It yields the protein CASSLWGEETQYF.

The rearrangement links TRBV28 to TRBJ1-5, with D possibly TRBD1 on 5 matching bases. Deletions cut 6 bases from V and 0 bases from J, with 9 bases between. Germline-derived CDR1 and CDR2 are MDHEN and SYDVKM. This CDR3 contains 14 residues. The CDR3 sequence is CASSQGYSNQPQHF. CDR3 DNA sequence: TGTGCCAGCAGCCAGGGATATAGCAATCAGCCCCAGCATTTT.

The chain carries TRBV4-3 and TRBJ2-2, with 9 bases that match TRBD1. CDR1 and CDR2 (germline): LGHNA, YSLEER. The length of the CDR3 is 18 residues. Losses at the gene ends were 4 bases for V and 5 bases for J; bases not matched to a gene: 14. The CDR3 sequence is CASSLEFPGQGWTGELFF. The CDR3 DNA follows: TGCGCCAGCAGCCTCGAGTTCCCGGGACAGGGTTGGACCGGGGAGCTGTTTTTT.

This chain links TRBV19 with TRBJ2-4, with 7 bases identical to TRBD1. CDR1 LNHDA and CDR2 SQIVND come from the germline V gene (reference sequence). The CDR3 runs 17 residues. V was pared by 7 bases and J by 0 bases, with 12 bases of the junction left unmatched. CDR3 in amino acids: CASKGTVNHLAKNIQYF. Here the CDR3 DNA reads TGTGCCAGTAAAGGGACAGTAAACCACCTAGCCAAAAACATTCAGTACTTC.

J is TRBJ1-1 and V is TRBV19; TRBD1 matches at 10 bases. The CDR3 runs to 18 residues. The V and J ends lost 7 bases and 9 bases, in that order; junction bases with no gene match: 23. CDR1 LNHDA and CDR2 SQIVND come from the germline V gene (reference sequence). The CDR3 DNA follows: TGTGCCAGTATGGGACTAAGAATTAGCCGGGACAGGGGTGTGAAAGCTTTCTTT. It is translated as CASMGLRISRDRGVKAFF. The full variable domain, with the rest looked up from reference TRBV19 and TRBJ1-1, is DGGITQSPKYLFRKEGQNVTLSCEQNLNHDAMYWYRQDPGQGLRLIYYSQIVNDFQKGDIAEGYSVSREKKESFPLTVTSAQKNPTAFYLCASMGLRISRDRGVKAFFGQGTRLTVV.

The rearrangement joins TRBV19 to TRBJ1-1; TRBD1 aligns across 8 bases. Germline V gene data show CDR1 as LNHDA and CDR2 as SQIVND (reference sequence). Trimming took 5 bases from V and 6 from J; bases not matched to a gene: 8. This CDR3 is built from 14 residues. In nucleotides, the CDR3 is TGTGCCAGTAGTCCCATCCGGACAGGGCCTGAAGCTTTCTTT. This encodes CASSPIRTGPEAFF.

This chain uses TRBV7-2 with TRBJ1-2, with a possible D match to TRBD1 (6 bases). There are 12 residues in the CDR3. Germline lookup yields CDR1 SGHTA and CDR2 FQGNSA. Trimming left V 3 bases short and J 6 bases short, with 8 bases between. CDR3 amino acids: CASSFHRDGYTF. For the CDR3, the DNA is TGTGCCAGCAGCTTCCACAGGGATGGCTACACCTTC.